This T cell receptor (beta chain) comes out of a study of blood T cells in healthy people across ages. Study findings and constraints: Reliance upon unsorted PBMCs precluded definitive naive versus antigen-experienced comparison.

Through a sample-barcoded 5' primer and a J-beta primer mix, a second PCR was run for 7 to 11 cycles. TCRdb called the 5' RACE reads again in MiXCR, with one record for every CDR3 protein. The table includes 800,000 or so distinct CDR3 sequences, 46% detected once. This CDR3 contains 15 residues. The germline gives CDR1 LNHNV, CDR2 YYDKDF (reference sequence). Ranging in age from roughly 6 to 95, the donors were healthy Caucasian individuals from Russia. This clonotype was detected only a few times. Its antigen is unidentified. The rearrangement joins TRBV15 to TRBJ2-7, with D uncertain. The J call is doubtful: the DNA matches TRBJ2-5 better. The sequence was obtained from a man aged 80 or over in good health. Specimen: blood. The chain's CDR3 is CATSRDLRLGETQYF. CDR3 DNA: TGTGCCACCAGCAGAGATCTGAGGCTCGGGGAGACCCAGTACTTC.